This T cell receptor (beta chain) was obtained from a study of T cell changes during pregnancy in multiple sclerosis. The length of the CDR3 is 16 residues. Trimming cost V 4 bases and J 0 bases; bases outside gene matches: 4. Germline V gene sequence: CDR1 SGHAT, CDR2 FQNNGV. The table came from immunoSEQ multiplex PCR; TCRdb's copy has only in-frame clones and leaves some out. The sample carries tens of thousands of clones, about 92% recorded once. Source: peripheral blood, taken after pregnancy. This clonotype originated in a female donor with multiple sclerosis, enrolled in a pregnancy study. The V call is TRBV11-2, the J call TRBJ2-3; 10 bases fit TRBD2. The CDR3 is CASSSTSGFSTDTQYF. CDR3 bases: TGTGCCAGCAGCTCGACTAGCGGGTTTAGCACAGATACGCAGTATTTT. Filled out from reference TRBV11-2 and TRBJ2-3, the complete variable domain reads EAGVAQSPRYKIIEKRQSVAFWCNPISGHATLYWYQQILGQGPKLLIQFQNNGVVDDSQLPKDRFSAERLKGVDSTLKIQPAKLEDSAVYLCASSSTSGFSTDTQYFGPGTRLTVL.